The 2 T cell receptor beta chains presented below share a single source sample, sequenced in a study of T cells in Graves' hyperthyroidism and ophthalmopathy. Amplification of TCR beta CDR3 regions used RNA as the template. During a first-round RT-PCR of the TCR CDR3, the HTBI primer set was used. Using its own MiXCR run on the multiplex PCR reads, TCRdb lists one record per CDR3 protein. The repertoire consists of approximately 420,000 distinct CDR3 sequences, with 12% to 15% occurring once and the leading ten covering about 5%. Sequencing used blood. These receptors were obtained from a woman under 30 with Graves' hyperthyroidism.

In this sample, this clonotype turned up many times. The chain uses TRBV2 and TRBJ2-3, with TRBD2 as a possible D gene (6 bases). The V and J ends lost 6 bases and 9 bases respectively, with 7 bases between them. The CDR3 sequence is 10 residues long. Per germline, CDR1 SNHLY and CDR2 FYNNEI. The CDR3, as DNA: TGTGCCAGCAGCGCGGGAACGCAGTATTTT. Translated, it gives CASSAGTQYF.

This clonotype was counted ten times or more. The CDR3 sequence is CASSDQGRSYEQYF. The CDR3 bases are TGTGCCAGCAGTGATCAGGGCAGATCCTACGAGCAGTACTTC. J is TRBJ2-7 and V is TRBV2; D might be TRBD1 (5 bases). V was pared by 3 bases and J by 1 base, with 10 bases between. The germline CDR1 and CDR2 sequences are SNHLY and FYNNEI. CDR3 size: 14 residues.